This TCR beta chain is drawn from a study of monozygotic twins with inflammatory bowel disease (dated by TCRdb to about 2019). Some background on the complete study: The complete study included around 30 monozygotic twin pairs: 19 IBD-discordant Danish pairs and nine German pairs, of which four were IBD-concordant and five were IBD-discordant. The search for disease-associated traits relied mainly on comparing IBD patients with their genetically identical healthy co-twins within discordant pairs. Each individual had, on average, about 151 000 unique TCRalpha sequences and 181 000 unique TCRbeta sequences available for analysis.

Receptor amplification or capture employed 5' RACE. The input for every TCR library was roughly 4,000 ng of total RNA. For each sample, cDNA synthesis was carried out in eight separate reactions using SMARTScribe reverse transcriptase. Unique molecular identifiers containing a 6-nucleotide sample barcode were introduced through template switching during cDNA synthesis. Two nested PCRs of around 15 and 10 cycles amplified the TCRalpha and TCRbeta cDNA, and bead purification followed each PCR. Before amplification, the cDNA was treated with uracil DNA-glycosylase and purified using the QIAquick PCR purification kit. In the second PCR, Illumina TruSeq-compatible adapters and sample-specific barcodes were added. TapeStation and Qubit were used to check library quality and concentration, and 5 ng of each library was pooled. Sequencing of the pooled libraries was done on an Illumina HiSeq2500 single-index Rapid Run using custom sequencing primers and 2 x 100 bp reads. Per the original workflow: PCR and sequencing errors were corrected by UMI-based consensus assembly using MiGEC version 1.2.6. MiXCR version 2.1.1 was used for V(D)J alignment, clonotype assembly and CDR3 extraction. To normalise gene usage, clonotype sharing and MAIT/NKT TCR abundance, the top 1000, 10 000 and 20 000 clonotypes in each sample were analysed. Diversity was computed as the inverse Simpson index with the vegan R package after downsampling to 27 000 UMIs. Paired Mann-Whitney U tests on discordant twin pairs were used, with Benjamini-Hochberg multiple-testing correction. Each CDR3 protein sequence appears as one entry after TCRdb reprocessed the reads, and no DNA is included. These V and J calls originate from TCRdb's pipeline instead of the authors' own analysis. The sample table records over 200,000 distinct CDR3 sequences. Jointly, the top ten make up roughly 1.7% of the sample.

From each donor, a roughly 2.5 ml peripheral blood sample was drawn into PAXgene tubes and stored at -80 degrees C. Without any T cell sorting, total RNA was extracted from whole blood using the PAXgene blood miRNA kit on an automated QIAcube. Peripheral blood from monozygotic twin pairs who were concordant or discordant for inflammatory bowel disease underwent deep TCRalpha and TCRbeta repertoire profiling using unique molecular barcoding. For every twin pair, smoking habits were documented, and each individual was categorised as a current, former or never smoker. Note on this clonotype: Its antigen has not been determined.

The germline V gene yields SGHRS for CDR1 and YFSETQ for CDR2. Taken from cysteine to phenylalanine, the CDR3 has 14 residues. The protein alone is recorded here. Summary of the overall study and its limitations: No single strong signal or clonotype linked to IBD turned up in the results, so the idea that one exists was not supported. Compared with healthy twins, IBD patients shared fewer clonotypes with other individuals, and the difference was most pronounced in patients with signs of disease activity. Differing immunosuppressive treatments among patients may have added background noise and inter-individual variability to the repertoires. Different T cell subtypes could not be distinguished in the analysis. Repertoire similarity did not differ between concordant and discordant twins, which could be due to limited statistical power. TCRbeta repertoire diversity, by inverse Simpson index, was decreased in IBD patients compared with their healthy co-twins.

The TCR comes from a human donor with ulcerative colitis or Crohn's disease, or a healthy co-twin of an affected twin (not recorded which). Recombination connected TRBV5-1 to TRBJ2-6. The sample taken for sequencing was blood. Here the CDR3 is given as CASSPGHGANVLTF.